Here is one T cell receptor (beta chain) with its context. This receptor's antigen is unknown. The sample holds no much larger clone one base away, and base qualities are not on file. These data are taken from a study of T-cell memory formation after mild COVID-19 (dated by TCRdb to the early 2020s). About the full investigation: Most TCR sequence clusters were specific to one of the two donors. In a couple of donors, T-cell clones that expanded and contracted after mild COVID-19 were tracked by sequencing TCRalpha and TCRbeta repertoires over time. Two young, previously healthy adult volunteers, one female and one male, were included in the cohort. Study-level results and caveats: From day 15 to 85, contracting clones showed balanced CD4/CD8 phenotypes, whereas a second wave of clones that expanded from day 15 to 37 leaned towards CD4+. SARS-CoV-2 specificity was not confirmed for the second-wave clones peaking on day 37. Only two mild cases were covered in the study, and larger cohorts including severe cases with pre-infection samples were considered necessary. Some responding clones were detected in pre-infection memory, suggesting pre-existing cross-reactive memory T cells joined the SARS-CoV-2 response. Contracting CD4+ clones turned up mainly in the CM and EM memory subsets, whereas EMRA was where CD8+ clones were enriched.

PBMCs were isolated by Ficoll-Paque density gradient centrifugation. The run used an Illumina NovaSeq 6000. Using 5'RACE with constant-segment primers, TCRalpha and TCRbeta cDNA libraries were constructed, with sample barcodes and unique molecular identifiers added in the process. RNA was extracted from every sample with Trizol reagent. The libraries were amplified in two PCR steps, and the second step added a second sample barcode and Illumina TruSeq adapters. Libraries were sequenced on an Illumina NovaSeq with 2 x 150 bp paired-end reads. The original pipeline was this. The reads were demultiplexed and collapsed into UMI-guided consensus sequences using migec v1.2.7. With mixcr v2.1.11, UMI consensuses were aligned to TRA and TRB V and J templates and assembled into clonotypes. Clonotypes were classified as expanded or contracted when called significant by both edgeR and NoisET, with noise models trained on biological replicates. For edgeR calls, a false discovery rate-adjusted p below 0.01 and a log2 fold-change threshold of 1 were applied. PCA with hierarchical clustering of max-normalized trajectories of the 1000 most abundant clonotypes was used as exploratory dynamics analysis. The CD4 or CD8 phenotype of responding clones was assigned using the separately sequenced CD4+ and CD8+ repertoires. TCRdb reprocessing: public reads trimmed at Q25 with fastp, clones called with MiXCR, in-frame beta chains kept. Every distinct CDR3 protein forms one entry, paired with its most common genes and DNA. What appears here as the V and J calls and clone size reflects TCRdb's work, not the paper's. Across this sample there are 120,000 or so distinct CDR3 sequences, with approximately 5.9% seen only once. About 2.2% of the sample is in the top ten clones.

A distance of 29 bases separates the germline ends of V and J, which lose 7 bases and 2 bases respectively. The CDR3 holds 19 amino acids from the cysteine to the phenylalanine. Only the CDR3 part of the read is kept: 57 bases, read in frame from the first base. CDR1 and CDR2 were assigned from the germline V gene (reference sequence) as LGHDT and YNNKEL. The sequence joins TRBV3-1 to TRBJ1-2; TRBD1 is a weak D gene call, 6 bases matching. Sequenced sample: PBMCs or a T cell subset sorted from them (not recorded which). This clonotype was sampled from an adult woman who had mild COVID-19 (a few samples of this study predate the infection). The sample titles of this study are shuffled in the database, so cell type and time point are left out; the donor was told from shared clones. The DNA sequence follows: TGTGCCAGCAAAAATTCTGGTCGGAAGGCCTGGGGGCCCAACTATGGCTACACCTTC. Its translation reads: CASKNSGRKAWGPNYGYTF.